These 26 T cell receptor beta chains were sequenced from one sample in a study of blood T cell repertoires in COVID-19. Produced via immunoSEQ multiplex PCR; TCRdb's table is partial and in-frame only. In the table there are 140,000 to 150,000 clones, about 88% of which are singletons. The material sequenced was peripheral blood. All receptors derive from a human donor with acute or convalescent COVID-19. The donor label of this sample is uncertain.

The chain recombines TRBV7-8 with TRBJ2-3, with 9 bases aligning to TRBD2. Losses at the gene ends were 0 bases for V and 7 bases for J; bases not matched to a gene: 5. CDR3 length: 15 amino acids. Germline V lookup: CDR1 SGHVS, CDR2 FQNEAQ. In DNA, the CDR3 is TGTGCCAGCAGCTTAGCTAGCGGGAGCCTCTATACGCAGTATTTT. Translation: CASSLASGSLYTQYF.

The J gene is TRBJ2-3, the V gene TRBV7-2, with D possibly being TRBD2 (6 bases). The CDR3 extends over 17 amino acids. V was clipped by 8 bases and J by 0 bases, with 21 bases between them. Germline V gene lookup returns CDR1 SGHTA and CDR2 FQGNSA. The DNA for the CDR3 is TGTGCCAGCTACCAAAACCCGGCGGGAATTAGCACAGATACGCAGTATTTT. Amino acid sequence: CASYQNPAGISTDTQYF.

This rearrangement joins TRBV7-3 to TRBJ2-3; D ambiguous. Germline lookup yields CDR1 SGHTA and CDR2 FQGTGA. Trimming pared 1 base from V and 6 bases from J, leaving 14 bases between. This CDR3 region has 15 residues. This chain's CDR3 is CASSLNGDHGDTQYF. The CDR3 DNA is TGTGCCAGCAGCTTAAATGGTGATCACGGGGATACGCAGTATTTT.

J is TRBJ1-2 and V is TRBV7-8, with 7 bases matching TRBD1. V lost 5 bases to trimming and J lost 2 bases; unmatched junction nucleotides: 8. The CDR3 spans 15 residues. Per the germline V gene, CDR1 is SGHVS and CDR2 is FQNEAQ. The chain's CDR3 is CASSLGQAGNYGYTF. CDR3 DNA sequence: TGTGCCAGCAGCCTCGGACAGGCAGGCAACTATGGCTACACCTTC.

This chain uses TRBV18 with TRBJ1-1; no reliable D call. Germline assignment: CDR1 KGHSH and CDR2 LQKENI. V was pared by 4 bases and J by 7 bases, with 22 bases between. The CDR3 is 16 residues long. CDR3 residues: CASSLGSQFIPFEAFF. CDR3 sequence (DNA): TGTGCCAGCTCACTCGGTTCACAGTTCATACCCTTTGAAGCTTTCTTT.

This clone was found once. V gene TRBV14 combines with J gene TRBJ2-3; 7 bases are a match to TRBD1. Germline assignment: CDR1 SGHDN and CDR2 FVKESK. The ends lost 2 bases at V and 4 bases at J; junction bases unmatched: 6. The CDR3 is 15 amino acids. The CDR3 loop is CASSQRDRRPDTQYF. The CDR3 nucleotides are TGTGCCAGCAGCCAAAGGGACAGACGACCAGATACGCAGTATTTT. The complete variable domain, with remaining parts taken from reference TRBV14 and TRBJ2-3, reads EAGVTQFPSHSVIEKGQTVTLRCDPISGHDNLYWYRRVMGKEIKFLLHFVKESKQDESGMPNNRFLAERTGGTYSTLKVQPAELEDSGVYFCASSQRDRRPDTQYFGPGTRLTVL.

The chain links TRBV7-3 to TRBJ2-2; no clear D gene. Trimming pared 5 bases from V and 7 bases from J, leaving 20 bases between. This CDR3 is 16 amino acids long. Per germline, CDR1 SGHTA and CDR2 FQGTGA. The CDR3 region is CASSTERKGSIGELFF. For the CDR3, the DNA is TGTGCCAGCAGCACTGAGCGAAAAGGCTCCATCGGGGAGCTGTTTTTT. Full variable domain (remainder filled in from reference TRBV7-3 and TRBJ2-2): GAGVSQTPSNKVTEKGKYVELRCDPISGHTALYWYRQSLGQGPEFLIYFQGTGAADDSGLPNDRFFAVRPEGSVSTLKIQRTERGDSAVYLCASSTERKGSIGELFFGEGSRLTVL.

The gene calls are TRBV30 and TRBJ1-6; possibly TRBD1 for D (6 bases). Looked up from germline, CDR1 is GTSNPN and CDR2 is SVGIG (reference sequence). This CDR3 spans 14 amino acids. With 4 bases removed from V and 11 bases from J, the gap between germline ends came to 18 bases. CDR3 nucleotides: TGTGCCTGGAAAACGGGGGGCGGATCGACACCCCTCCACTTT. This translates into CAWKTGGGSTPLHF.

The sample holds one count of this clone. The chain employs TRBV7-2 and TRBJ1-2, with D perhaps matching TRBD1 (6 bases). The germline V and J ends were trimmed by 0 bases and 4 bases, with 12 bases remaining between them. This CDR3 has 15 residues. The germline V gene encodes CDR1 SGHTA and CDR2 FQGNSA. CDR3 region: CASSLATGFVYGYTF. Written as DNA, the CDR3 is TGTGCCAGCAGCTTAGCAACAGGGTTCGTCTATGGCTACACCTTC.

V is TRBV5-1 and J is TRBJ1-1; possibly TRBD1 for D (5 bases). CDR3 length equals 14 residues. Trimming removed 2 bases from V and 0 bases from J, with 8 bases in between. From germline, CDR1 is SGHRS and CDR2 YFSETQ. CDR3 sequence reads: CASSLLQVNTEAFF. CDR3 nucleotide sequence: TGCGCCAGCAGCTTACTACAGGTGAACACTGAAGCTTTCTTT. The full variable domain, with the rest looked up from reference TRBV5-1 and TRBJ1-1, is KAGVTQTPRYLIKTRGQQVTLSCSPISGHRSVSWYQQTPGQGLQFLFEYFSETQRNKGNFPGRFSGRQFSNSRSEMNVSTLELGDSALYLCASSLLQVNTEAFFGQGTRLTVV.

The chain's CDR3 is CASSERGGVMLFF. CDR3 DNA: TGTGCCAGCAGTGAGCGGGGCGGGGTTATGCTGTTTTTT. The chain has TRBV2 and TRBJ2-2, with D maybe TRBD2 (6 bases). Trimming cost V 3 bases and J 13 bases, with 15 bases left between them. The CDR3 contains 13 residues. The germline CDR1 and CDR2 sequences are SNHLY and FYNNEI.

This chain connects TRBV30 to TRBJ2-5, with 8 positions matching TRBD2. V lost 5 bases and J lost 2; bases outside the gene matches: 4. Germline CDR1 is GTSNPN and CDR2 is SVGIG (reference sequence). This CDR3 contains 13 residues. In DNA form, the CDR3 reads TGTGCCTGGGGGCCGGGGGGGCAAGAGACCCAGTACTTC. Protein: CAWGPGGQETQYF. Full variable domain (remainder filled in from reference TRBV30 and TRBJ2-5): SQTIHQWPATLVQPVGSPLSLECTVEGTSNPNLYWYRQAAGRGLQLLFYSVGIGQISSEVPQNLSASRPQDRQFILSSKKLLLSDSGFYLCAWGPGGQETQYFGPGTRLLVL.

This chain links TRBV5-6 with TRBJ2-2, with TRBD1 matching over 7 bases. The CDR3 contains 15 residues. Trimming cost V 3 bases and J 5 bases; bases outside gene matches: 7. Germline loops: CDR1 SGHDT, CDR2 YYEEEE. The CDR3 DNA reads TGTGCCAGCAGCTGGGGGACAGTCTTTACCGGGGAGCTGTTTTTT. This gives the protein CASSWGTVFTGELFF.

The V gene is TRBV7-2, the J gene TRBJ1-5; D uncertain. The V and J ends lost 5 bases and 5 bases respectively, with 13 bases between them. This CDR3 is 14 amino acids long. The germline V gene has CDR1 SGHTA and CDR2 FQGNSA. The CDR3 sequence is CASSQAGMHQPQHF. DNA for the CDR3: TGTGCCAGCAGCCAAGCGGGGATGCATCAGCCCCAGCATTTT.

This sequence joins TRBV11-2 and TRBJ1-1; D may be TRBD1 (5 bases). The V gene lost 2 bases and the J gene lost 6 bases, with 7 bases spanning the gap. This CDR3 is 12 amino acids long. Germline CDR1 and CDR2: SGHAT and FQNNGV. The DNA for the CDR3 is TGTGCCAGCAGCTTACAGGGCTCTGAAGCTTTCTTT. This encodes CASSLQGSEAFF. The full variable domain, its missing parts supplied by reference TRBV11-2 and TRBJ1-1, is EAGVAQSPRYKIIEKRQSVAFWCNPISGHATLYWYQQILGQGPKLLIQFQNNGVVDDSQLPKDRFSAERLKGVDSTLKIQPAKLEDSAVYLCASSLQGSEAFFGQGTRLTVV.

The chain combines TRBV6-6 with TRBJ2-7, with 8 bases identical to TRBD2. Germline CDR1 reads MNHNY; CDR2 reads SVGAGI (reference sequence). The CDR3 has 13 amino acids. Trimming took 7 bases from V and 5 from J; bases not matched to a gene: 7. This CDR3 reads CASMSSGSHEQYV. CDR3 coding DNA: TGTGCCAGCATGAGCAGCGGGAGTCACGAGCAGTACGTC.

This clone has a single count. J is TRBJ2-2 and V is TRBV30; a weak D match, TRBD1 (5 bases). Germline V gives CDR1 GTSNPN, CDR2 SVGIG (reference sequence). The V end lost 2 bases, the J end lost 1 base, and 8 bases lay between the germline ends. The CDR3 contains 14 residues. The CDR3, as DNA: TGTGCCTGGAGTCAGACAGTGAACACCGGGGAGCTGTTTTTT. Its protein is CAWSQTVNTGELFF.

This chain connects TRBV4-2 to TRBJ1-4, with 8 bases lining up with TRBD1. V shed 6 bases, J shed 6 bases, and the junction held 15 bases outside the gene matches. CDR3 length equals 17 residues. Germline-derived CDR1 and CDR2 are LGHNA and YNFKEQ. The CDR3 DNA is TGTGCCAGCAGGGACAGGGAAAAACCTCGGCCGGATGAAAAACTGTTTTTT. Protein: CASRDREKPRPDEKLFF.

The gene calls are TRBV7-8 and TRBJ2-7; the match to TRBD1 covers 7 bases. V lost 7 bases, J lost 3 bases, and 9 bases stayed unmatched. This CDR3 is 14 amino acids long. Germline loops: CDR1 SGHVS, CDR2 FQNEAQ. The chain's CDR3 is CASNDEGADYEQYF. CDR3 nucleotides: TGTGCCAGCAACGATGAGGGGGCGGACTACGAGCAGTACTTC. The complete variable domain, with remaining parts taken from reference TRBV7-8 and TRBJ2-7, reads GAGVSQSPRYKVAKRGQDVALRCDPISGHVSLFWYQQALGQGPEFLTYFQNEAQLDKSGLPSDRFFAERPEGSVSTLKIQRTQQEDSAVYLCASNDEGADYEQYFGPGTRLTVT.

This chain joins TRBV10-3 and TRBJ1-4; 8 nucleotides align to TRBD1. Unmatched junction bases numbered 10, after V lost 6 bases and J lost 7 bases. The CDR3 is made up of 15 amino acids. The germline gives CDR1 ENHRY, CDR2 SYGVKD. CDR3 bases: TGTGCCATCAGCGAAACAGGGGGAAGGGGTGAAAAACTGTTTTTT. Its translation is CAISETGGRGEKLFF.

The chain carries TRBV5-1 and TRBJ1-6; TRBD1 is a possible D gene (5 bases). From germline, CDR1 is SGHRS and CDR2 YFSETQ. V was clipped by 1 base and J by 10 bases, with 15 bases between them. CDR3 size: 15 residues. The CDR3 DNA reads TGCGCCAGCAGCTTGCGAGCAGGGTTAGACTCACCCCTCCACTTT. Translated: CASSLRAGLDSPLHF.

The genes are TRBV5-6 and TRBJ1-4; D perhaps matches TRBD1 (6 bases). This CDR3 is built from 14 residues. CDR1 and CDR2 from the germline V gene are SGHDT and YYEEEE. The V end was cut by 0 bases, the J end by 6 bases, with 9 bases between. CDR3 nucleotide sequence: TGTGCCAGCAGCTTGGTAGGGGGTGATGAAAAACTGTTTTTT. It yields the protein CASSLVGGDEKLFF.

The chain recombines TRBV3-1 (or the pseudogene TRBV3-2) with TRBJ2-2; D is possibly TRBD2 (5 bases). V lost 5 bases and J 11 bases, leaving 9 bases between the germline ends. The CDR3 length is 11 residues. Germline-derived CDR1 and CDR2 are LGHDT and YNNKEL (reference sequence). The DNA of the CDR3 is TGTGCCAGCAGCTCTCCGGGAGAGCTGTTTTTT. It translates to CASSSPGELFF.

This chain links TRBV28 with TRBJ2-1, with 9 bases matching TRBD1. CDR1 is MDHEN, CDR2 SYDVKM, per germline. Trimming took 6 bases from V and 4 from J; bases not matched to a gene: 4. The CDR3 is 14 residues long. The CDR3 spells CASSSGTGYNEQFF. CDR3 nucleotides: TGTGCCAGCAGCTCCGGGACAGGGTACAATGAGCAGTTCTTC.

This clone appeared a single time. V and J are TRBV7-3 and TRBJ2-3; 9 nucleotides match TRBD2. CDR3 length: 14 residues. Germline CDR1 is SGHTA and CDR2 is FQGTGA. V lost 4 bases and J lost 3; bases outside the gene matches: 2. In DNA, the CDR3 is TGTGCCAGCAGCTCTAGCGGGGCTACAGATACGCAGTATTTT. This sequence encodes CASSSSGATDTQYF.

This clone was found a few times. V usage is TRBV4-2 and J usage is TRBJ1-3, with TRBD1 matching 7 bases. Germline V gene data show CDR1 as LGHNA and CDR2 as YNFKEQ. J was trimmed by 1 base and V by 3 bases; bases with no gene match: 0. The CDR3 runs 14 residues. In DNA form, the CDR3 reads TGTGCCAGCAGCCAGACAGGGTCTGGAAACACCATATATTTT. This translates into CASSQTGSGNTIYF.